The table lists the clone carrying this T cell receptor (beta chain) with a count of one. Its antigen is not known. The sample comes from a study of cytomegalovirus exposure and HLA in healthy donors. Study-wide findings and caveats: There were several of the most significant clusters that appeared linked to common viral pathogens in a later analysis.

The CDR3 has 11 amino acids. Germline V lookup: CDR1 LNHDA, CDR2 SQIVND (reference sequence). With 3 bases removed from V and 6 bases from J, the gap between germline ends came to 5 bases. The PCR contained 60 Vbeta and 13 Jbeta primers. Generated by immunoSEQ multiplex PCR, the TCRdb table keeps only in-frame clones and is missing some. The data show around 200,000 clones, around 80% seen once. The sample taken for sequencing was PBMCs. V usage is TRBV19 and J usage is TRBJ1-1, with D unresolved. This receptor was taken from a man aged 40-49 years in good health and CMV-seropositive. For the CDR3, the DNA is TGTGCCAGTAGTATTTCCGCTGAAGCTTTCTTT. Translated: CASSISAEAFF.